The following is a T cell receptor (beta chain) sequence with its context. The antigen is not known. The table came from immunoSEQ multiplex PCR; TCRdb's copy has only in-frame clones and leaves some out. The sample shows about 110,000 clones, approximately 89% of them seen only once. The CDR3 has 15 residues. Trimming at V came to 6 bases and at J to 5 bases, leaving 7 bases not matched to a gene. Per germline, CDR1 SNHLY and CDR2 FYNNEI. This sample is drawn from a study of T cell responses to AZD1222 COVID-19 vaccine. Study-level points and caveats: Spike as a whole was targeted by vaccine-associated CD4 TCRs, dominant at 160-218 and 743-854.

Sequences were derived from peripheral blood, sampled on day 0 of AZD1222 vaccination. This chain links TRBV2 with TRBJ2-2; 9 bases line up with TRBD1. The TCR sequence derives from an adult in good health. The CDR3 spells CASRPPGTGTGELFF. For the CDR3, the DNA is TGTGCCAGCAGACCACCCGGGACAGGGACCGGGGAGCTGTTTTTT.